What follows are 5 T cell receptor beta chains derived from one specimen sequenced in a study of Ad26.COV2.S vaccination and SARS-CoV-2 variants. Sequencing used immunoSEQ multiplex PCR; TCRdb keeps in-frame clones, though not all of them. The repertoire holds about 350,000 clones, with around 89% as singletons. Noted treatment: roughly 18 received Ad26.COV2.S at low or high dose, single or two shots; five or six received placebo; per-sample allocation not given. Each sample was drawn 63 days after the first injection (of vaccine or placebo). The material was peripheral blood, obtained in a trial of Ad26.COV2.S vaccine versus placebo. Receptors originate from a person aged 18-65 years who received the Ad26.COV2.S COVID-19 vaccine or a placebo.

CDR3 region: CASSLAGSEETQYF. The CDR3, as DNA: TGCGCCAGCAGTCTTGCAGGGTCGGAGGAGACCCAGTACTTC. This chain uses TRBV23-1 with TRBJ2-5; tentatively, D is TRBD1 (5 bases). TRBV23-1 is annotated as an ORF whose role is uncertain. CDR3 length: 14 residues. Trimming pared 4 bases from V and 5 bases from J, leaving 14 bases between.

The chain is built from TRBV5-6 and TRBJ2-7, with D possibly matching TRBD2 (5 bases). This CDR3 contains 14 residues. Germline-derived CDR1 and CDR2 are SGHDT and YYEEEE. Trimming pared 0 bases from V and 2 bases from J, leaving 9 bases between. CDR3 sequence: CASSLGAGPYEQYF. The CDR3 nucleotides are TGTGCCAGCAGCTTGGGGGCGGGTCCCTACGAGCAGTACTTC.

Comment on this clone: The same CDR3 can be traced to other DNA sequences in this sample. CDR3 nucleotide sequence: TGCGCCAGCAGCTCCGGACAGGGAACTTACAATGAGCAGTTCTTC. Protein: CASSSGQGTYNEQFF. V and J are TRBV5-1 and TRBJ2-1, with TRBD1 identical over 8 bases. Germline V lookup: CDR1 SGHRS, CDR2 YFSETQ. V shed 3 bases, J shed 4 bases, and the junction held 6 bases outside the gene matches. This CDR3 is built from 15 residues.

The DNA for the CDR3 is TGTGCCAGCAGTTACGGGGGGGGGAATGAAAAACTGTTTTTT. This sequence encodes CASSYGGGNEKLFF. The J gene is TRBJ1-4, the V gene TRBV6-5; D perhaps matches TRBD1 (5 bases). V was shortened by 2 bases and J by 5 bases, with 9 bases between the two germline ends. The V gene's germline CDR1 is MNHEY and CDR2 SVGAGI. The CDR3 covers 14 residues.

This clone was seen a single time. CDR3 residues: CASSSGTHSYEQYF. DNA of the CDR3: TGTGCCAGCAGTTCAGGGACACACTCCTACGAGCAGTACTTC. The rearrangement uses TRBV28 and TRBJ2-7; TRBD1 is a possible D gene (6 bases). CDR1 is MDHEN, CDR2 SYDVKM, per germline. The CDR3 is 14 amino acids. Trimming left V 4 bases short and J 0 bases short, with 10 bases between.